This is a list of T cell receptor beta chains from one sample in a study of beta chain features in type 1 diabetes. Only in-frame clones appear in the TCRdb table, and some are missing; sequencing was by immunoSEQ multiplex PCR. The table lists around 140,000 clones, approximately 9% of them singletons. Source material: central memory CD4+ T cells from blood. The receptors were gathered from a young man with type 1 diabetes. Both conserved end residues are part of each CDR3. Each record gives: D gene, CDR3 length, clone size, V gene, J gene, CDR3 DNA, CDR3 protein. The D gene is left open where the match is weak. Rows give clone size only sometimes, using once, few, many, or a class for an expanded clone.

d_gene: .
len: 14
abundance: .
v_gene: TRBV5-4
j_gene: TRBJ2-5
CDR3nt: TGTGCCAGCAGCTTGACGGCTAGCGAGGAGACCCAGTACTTC
CDR3aa: CASSLTASEETQYF

d_gene: .
len: 14
abundance: few
v_gene: TRBV6-5
j_gene: TRBJ1-6
CDR3nt: TGTGCCAGCAGCCAGGGTGCCGGAAATTCACCCCTCCACTTT
CDR3aa: CASSQGAGNSPLHF

d_gene: TRBD2
len: 17
abundance: few
v_gene: TRBV19
j_gene: TRBJ2-5
CDR3nt: TGTGCCAGTAGTAAGGCTAGCGGGGGCCCCTTCCAAGAGACCCAGTACTTC
CDR3aa: CASSKASGGPFQETQYF

d_gene: TRBD1
len: 14
abundance: few
v_gene: TRBV29-1
j_gene: TRBJ1-1
CDR3nt: TGCAGCGCCCTACCACAGGGGGCTGGCACTGAAGCTTTCTTT
CDR3aa: CSALPQGAGTEAFF

d_gene: TRBD1
len: 15
abundance: many
v_gene: TRBV5-4
j_gene: TRBJ1-1
CDR3nt: TGTGCCAGCAGCGTGGGGGGACAGCTGAACACTGAAGCTTTCTTT
CDR3aa: CASSVGGQLNTEAFF

d_gene: TRBD1
len: 10
abundance: few
v_gene: TRBV30
j_gene: TRBJ1-1
CDR3nt: TGTGCCTGTGCGAGGGGGCAAGCTTTCTTT
CDR3aa: CACARGQAFF

d_gene: .
len: 15
abundance: .
v_gene: TRBV28
j_gene: TRBJ1-2
CDR3nt: TGTGCCAGCAGTTCCCCGGATGTCAGGGATCGCGGCTACACCTTC
CDR3aa: CASSSPDVRDRGYTF

d_gene: .
len: 14
abundance: .
v_gene: TRBV2
j_gene: TRBJ1-6
CDR3nt: TGTGCCAGCAGCCAACGACAGTATAATTCACCCCTCCACTTT
CDR3aa: CASSQRQYNSPLHF

d_gene: .
len: 16
abundance: few
v_gene: TRBV4-3
j_gene: TRBJ1-6
CDR3nt: TGCGCCAGCAGCCCCCCCCAGGGGACCTATAATTCACCCCTCCACTTT
CDR3aa: CASSPPQGTYNSPLHF

d_gene: .
len: 14
abundance: few
v_gene: TRBV30
j_gene: TRBJ2-5
CDR3nt: TGTGCCTGGAGTGTACCGAGGCGGGTCGAGACCCAGTACTTC
CDR3aa: CAWSVPRRVETQYF

d_gene: TRBD1
len: 12
abundance: .
v_gene: TRBV2
j_gene: TRBJ2-5
CDR3nt: TGTGCCGCAAGGACAGGGGCAGAGACCCAGTACTTC
CDR3aa: CAARTGAETQYF

d_gene: .
len: 15
abundance: .
v_gene: TRBV7-2
j_gene: TRBJ1-2
CDR3nt: TGTGCCAGCAGCGCAACCCGGCAGGGGCGAAAGGGTAGCACCTTC
CDR3aa: CASSATRQGRKGSTF

d_gene: .
len: 13
abundance: .
v_gene: TRBV7-3
j_gene: TRBJ2-3
CDR3nt: TGTGCCAGCAGCTCCCAAGCGGACGATACGCAGTATTTT
CDR3aa: CASSSQADDTQYF

d_gene: .
len: 16
abundance: many
v_gene: TRBV7-2
j_gene: TRBJ2-7
CDR3nt: TGTGCCAGCAGCTTAGCTGTGGGTGCAGGGGACTACGAGCAGTACTTC
CDR3aa: CASSLAVGAGDYEQYF

d_gene: .
len: 14
abundance: .
v_gene: TRBV9
j_gene: TRBJ2-5
CDR3nt: TGTGCCAGCAGCCGTACAGGGTATCAAGAGACCCAGTACTTC
CDR3aa: CASSRTGYQETQYF

d_gene: .
len: 13
abundance: few
v_gene: TRBV5-4
j_gene: TRBJ1-1
CDR3nt: TGTGCCAGCAGTTTCGACAGGAACACTGAAGCTTTCTTT
CDR3aa: CASSFDRNTEAFF

d_gene: TRBD2
len: 14
abundance: few
v_gene: TRBV2
j_gene: TRBJ2-1
CDR3nt: TGTGCCAGCACCTCGACTAGCGGAGACAATGAGCAGTTCTTC
CDR3aa: CASTSTSGDNEQFF

d_gene: TRBD1
len: 15
abundance: .
v_gene: TRBV14
j_gene: TRBJ2-7
CDR3nt: TGTGCCAGCAGCCGGGGGGAGGACAGGGCCTACGAGCAGTACTTC
CDR3aa: CASSRGEDRAYEQYF

d_gene: TRBD1
len: 20
abundance: few
v_gene: TRBV9
j_gene: TRBJ1-6
CDR3nt: TGTGCCAGCCGCCGTTGGCCCTTTAGACAGGGGGAAGCTCCGGGCTCACCCCTCCACTTT
CDR3aa: CASRRWPFRQGEAPGSPLHF

d_gene: .
len: 14
abundance: few
v_gene: TRBV28
j_gene: TRBJ2-7
CDR3nt: TGTGCCAGCAGTTTAGGGCCCATGCTCTACGAGCAGTACTTC
CDR3aa: CASSLGPMLYEQYF

d_gene: .
len: 13
abundance: .
v_gene: TRBV5-8
j_gene: TRBJ2-5
CDR3nt: TGTGCCAGCAGCTTAAGGAGGTCGGAGACCCAGTACTTC
CDR3aa: CASSLRRSETQYF

d_gene: .
len: 14
abundance: .
v_gene: TRBV28
j_gene: TRBJ2-3
CDR3nt: TGTGCCAGCAGGACCGGGGGAGGCACAGATACGCAGTATTTT
CDR3aa: CASRTGGGTDTQYF

d_gene: TRBD2
len: 16
abundance: few
v_gene: TRBV4-2
j_gene: TRBJ2-3
CDR3nt: TGTGCCAGCAGCCAAGAGGGAGGGACTAGCACAGATACGCAGTATTTT
CDR3aa: CASSQEGGTSTDTQYF

d_gene: TRBD1
len: 14
abundance: few
v_gene: TRBV7-2
j_gene: TRBJ2-7
CDR3nt: TGTGCCAGCAGCTTAGCGCAACAGGGGAACGAGCAGTACTTC
CDR3aa: CASSLAQQGNEQYF

d_gene: .
len: 15
abundance: few
v_gene: TRBV9
j_gene: TRBJ1-4
CDR3nt: TGTGCCAGCAGCGTTGGACAGTGGGGTAATGAAAAACTGTTTTTT
CDR3aa: CASSVGQWGNEKLFF

d_gene: .
len: 18
abundance: .
v_gene: TRBV5-1
j_gene: TRBJ2-1
CDR3nt: TGCGCCAGCAGCTTGGTCCCCCCGGGACACCCCGGATACAATGAGCAGTTCTTC
CDR3aa: CASSLVPPGHPGYNEQFF

d_gene: .
len: 15
abundance: few
v_gene: TRBV5-1
j_gene: TRBJ2-1
CDR3nt: TGCGCCAGCACCGGGGGAGACAATACCTACAATGAGCAGTTCTTC
CDR3aa: CASTGGDNTYNEQFF

d_gene: TRBD2
len: 14
abundance: .
v_gene: TRBV29-1
j_gene: TRBJ2-2
CDR3nt: TGCAGCGGGGCTAGCGGGGGGCCCACCGGGGAGCTGTTTTTT
CDR3aa: CSGASGGPTGELFF

d_gene: .
len: 12
abundance: .
v_gene: TRBV28
j_gene: TRBJ1-1
CDR3nt: TGTGCCAGCAGTTTGAAAGGGAGTAGCGCTTTCTTT
CDR3aa: CASSLKGSSAFF

d_gene: TRBD2
len: 16
abundance: .
v_gene: TRBV5-1
j_gene: TRBJ2-1
CDR3nt: TGCGCCAGCAGCTTGGCAGGACTAGCGGGGGCTAGTGAGCAGTTCTTC
CDR3aa: CASSLAGLAGASEQFF

d_gene: TRBD1
len: 14
abundance: .
v_gene: TRBV5-1
j_gene: TRBJ1-1
CDR3nt: TGCGCCAGCAGCGCAGGGGGCGACGGCACTGAAGCTTTCTTT
CDR3aa: CASSAGGDGTEAFF

d_gene: TRBD2
len: 19
abundance: .
v_gene: TRBV27
j_gene: TRBJ2-5
CDR3nt: TGTGCCAGCAGTCCCCGGGGAGCGGGGGACATAAGTTCGCAAGAGACCCAGTACTTC
CDR3aa: CASSPRGAGDISSQETQYF

d_gene: .
len: 14
abundance: few
v_gene: TRBV4-2
j_gene: TRBJ2-7
CDR3nt: TGTGCCAGCAGCCAAGAAGACAGGAGGTACGAGCAGTACTTC
CDR3aa: CASSQEDRRYEQYF

d_gene: .
len: 11
abundance: few
v_gene: TRBV6-5
j_gene: TRBJ1-5
CDR3nt: TGTGCCAGCAGCTCTCAGGGCTCTCAGCATTTT
CDR3aa: CASSSQGSQHF

d_gene: .
len: 12
abundance: .
v_gene: TRBV19
j_gene: TRBJ1-5
CDR3nt: TGTGCCAGTAGTATGGGGGCTCAGCCCCAGCATTTT
CDR3aa: CASSMGAQPQHF

d_gene: TRBD1
len: 15
abundance: .
v_gene: TRBV7-8
j_gene: TRBJ2-7
CDR3nt: TGTGCCAGCAGCTTAACGGGGACAGGAGACTACGAGCAGTACTTC
CDR3aa: CASSLTGTGDYEQYF

d_gene: .
len: 12
abundance: few
v_gene: TRBV7-2
j_gene: TRBJ2-5
CDR3nt: TGTGCCAGCAGCCATGACCGGGGGACCCAGTACTTC
CDR3aa: CASSHDRGTQYF

d_gene: TRBD1
len: 16
abundance: .
v_gene: TRBV28
j_gene: TRBJ1-1
CDR3nt: TGTGCCAGCAGTTTCAGGGGGCGCATTGAGGTTTCTGAAGCTTTCTTT
CDR3aa: CASSFRGRIEVSEAFF

d_gene: .
len: 14
abundance: few
v_gene: TRBV9
j_gene: TRBJ2-5
CDR3nt: TGTGCCAGCAGCCTTCGGGGCAGGGGAGAGACCCAGTACTTC
CDR3aa: CASSLRGRGETQYF

d_gene: .
len: 11
abundance: .
v_gene: TRBV7-2
j_gene: TRBJ2-7
CDR3nt: TGTGCCAGCGCACGGTCTTACGAGCAGTACTTC
CDR3aa: CASARSYEQYF

d_gene: .
len: 13
abundance: .
v_gene: TRBV7-3
j_gene: TRBJ2-1
CDR3nt: TGTGCCAGCAGCTTGAACGCGGTCAATGAGCAGTTCTTC
CDR3aa: CASSLNAVNEQFF

d_gene: TRBD2
len: 15
abundance: few
v_gene: TRBV7-3
j_gene: TRBJ2-3
CDR3nt: TGTGCCAGCAGTATTAGCGGGGGAGAAATAGATACGCAGTATTTT
CDR3aa: CASSISGGEIDTQYF

d_gene: .
len: 13
abundance: .
v_gene: TRBV25-1
j_gene: TRBJ1-6
CDR3nt: TGTGCCAGCTCGGGACCCGGGAGCTCACCCCTCCACTTT
CDR3aa: CASSGPGSSPLHF

d_gene: .
len: 11
abundance: few
v_gene: TRBV29-1
j_gene: TRBJ1-3
CDR3nt: TGCAGCGGACATCGAGGAAACACCATATATTTT
CDR3aa: CSGHRGNTIYF

d_gene: TRBD1
len: 14
abundance: .
v_gene: TRBV2
j_gene: TRBJ1-5
CDR3nt: TGTGCCAGCAGTGGGGACAGGGTTGGTCAGCCCCAGCATTTT
CDR3aa: CASSGDRVGQPQHF

d_gene: TRBD1
len: 18
abundance: .
v_gene: TRBV27
j_gene: TRBJ2-5
CDR3nt: TGTGCCAGCAGTCCGGGGACAGCGACTCAGACCTACGAAGAGACCCAGTACTTC
CDR3aa: CASSPGTATQTYEETQYF

d_gene: TRBD2
len: 16
abundance: few
v_gene: TRBV5-1
j_gene: TRBJ2-2
CDR3nt: TGCGCCAGCAGCTTCGGGACTAGCGGTGATACCGGGGAGCTGTTTTTT
CDR3aa: CASSFGTSGDTGELFF

d_gene: .
len: 12
abundance: few
v_gene: TRBV6-6
j_gene: TRBJ2-3
CDR3nt: TGTGCCAGCAGCTCGTTCTCGGATACGCAGTATTTT
CDR3aa: CASSSFSDTQYF

d_gene: TRBD1
len: 13
abundance: .
v_gene: TRBV5-1
j_gene: TRBJ1-1
CDR3nt: TGCGCCAGCAGCTTGCAGGGGGACACTGAAGCTTTCTTT
CDR3aa: CASSLQGDTEAFF

d_gene: .
len: 14
abundance: .
v_gene: TRBV12-5
j_gene: TRBJ2-5
CDR3nt: TGTGCTAGTGGCGATAGGCGCGCGGGGAAGACCCAGTACTTC
CDR3aa: CASGDRRAGKTQYF